This TCR beta chain was identified during a study of cytomegalovirus exposure and HLA in healthy donors. Researchers ran the PCR with 60 Vbeta and 13 Jbeta primers. This table comes from immunoSEQ multiplex PCR, and its TCRdb copy is limited to in-frame clones, with some not included. The sample lists 150,000 to 200,000 clones, roughly three quarters occurring once. In regard to this clone: No antigen is known for it.

Whole-study findings and limits: Later on, an analysis tied 15,000 or so TCR beta sequences to HLA alleles at 0.05 false discovery rate. A reported reduction in N-insertions relative to the 666-donor mean was seen in an Asian-associated ancestry cluster in a later analysis. In vitro data verified a few CMV-associated chains as specific for CMV antigens.

Germline loops: CDR1 SGDLS, CDR2 YYNGEE. Trimming shortened V by 0 bases and J by 7 bases, and 13 bases separated the two germline ends. The CDR3 extends over 15 amino acids. The sample consisted of PBMCs. The TCR comes from a woman aged 45-60 years in good health and CMV-seronegative. The chain uses TRBV9 and TRBJ2-2, with D possibly TRBD1 on 5 matching bases. CDR3 loop: CASSVGAGNNGELFF. CDR3 coding DNA: TGTGCCAGCAGCGTAGGGGCAGGGAATAACGGGGAGCTGTTTTTT. The variable domain in full, completed from reference TRBV9 and TRBJ2-2, reads DSGVTQTPKHLITATGQRVTLRCSPRSGDLSVYWYQQSLDQGLQFLIQYYNGEERAKGNILERFSAQQFPDLHSELNLSSLELGDSALYFCASSVGAGNNGELFFGEGSRLTVL.